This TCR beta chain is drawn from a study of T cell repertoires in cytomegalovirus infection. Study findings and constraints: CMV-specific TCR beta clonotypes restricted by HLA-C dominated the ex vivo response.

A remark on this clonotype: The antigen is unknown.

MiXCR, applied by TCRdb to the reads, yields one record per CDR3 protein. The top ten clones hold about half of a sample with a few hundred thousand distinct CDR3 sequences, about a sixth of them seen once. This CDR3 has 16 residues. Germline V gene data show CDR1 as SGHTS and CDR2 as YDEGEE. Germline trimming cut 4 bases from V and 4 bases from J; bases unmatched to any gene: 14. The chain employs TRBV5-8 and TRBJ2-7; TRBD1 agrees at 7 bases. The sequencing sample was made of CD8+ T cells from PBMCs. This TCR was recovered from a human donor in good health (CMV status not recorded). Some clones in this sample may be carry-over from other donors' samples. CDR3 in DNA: TGTGCCAGCAGCCGTATTCGGGGCGGCAGGGGGTACGAGCAGTACTTC. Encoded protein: CASSRIRGGRGYEQYF.